The T cell receptor (beta chain) described here comes from a study of control samples from healthy donors and cancer patients. Sequencing was performed with immunoSEQ multiplex PCR; in TCRdb, only in-frame clones are kept and a portion is missing. This sample carries more than 35,000 clones, more than 70% of them seen once, and the ten largest clones take approximately 21%. This clone was counted between two and nine times. The V end lost 3 bases, the J end lost 5 bases, and 16 bases lay between the germline ends. Germline V CDR1 and CDR2: LNHDA, SQIVND (reference sequence). The CDR3 spans 16 residues.

The rearrangement joins TRBV19 to TRBJ2-2; tentatively, D is TRBD1 (6 bases). The sequence was obtained from a woman aged 55-69 years with lung cancer. Sequencing input: PBMCs. The CDR3: CASSILGRQGTGELFF. The CDR3 region has the DNA TGTGCCAGTAGTATCCTGGGACGGCAGGGGACCGGGGAGCTGTTTTTT.